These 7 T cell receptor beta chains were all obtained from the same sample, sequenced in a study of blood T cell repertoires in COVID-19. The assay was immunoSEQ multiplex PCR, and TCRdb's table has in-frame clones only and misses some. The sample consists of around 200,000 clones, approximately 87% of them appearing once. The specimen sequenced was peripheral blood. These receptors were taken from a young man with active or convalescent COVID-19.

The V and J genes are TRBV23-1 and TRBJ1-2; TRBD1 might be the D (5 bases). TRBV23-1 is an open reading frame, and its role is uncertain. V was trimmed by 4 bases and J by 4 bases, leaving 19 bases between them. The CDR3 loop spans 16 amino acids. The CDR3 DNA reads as TGCGCCAGCAGTCGTTTTGCGGGGGGGAAGCCCTATGGCTACACCTTC. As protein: CASSRFAGGKPYGYTF.

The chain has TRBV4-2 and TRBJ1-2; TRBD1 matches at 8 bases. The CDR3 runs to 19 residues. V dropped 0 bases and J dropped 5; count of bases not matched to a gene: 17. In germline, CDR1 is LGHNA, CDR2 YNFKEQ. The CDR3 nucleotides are TGTGCCAGCAGCCAAGATGTTATTGGACAGGGAAATCTCATTTATGGCTACACCTTC. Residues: CASSQDVIGQGNLIYGYTF.

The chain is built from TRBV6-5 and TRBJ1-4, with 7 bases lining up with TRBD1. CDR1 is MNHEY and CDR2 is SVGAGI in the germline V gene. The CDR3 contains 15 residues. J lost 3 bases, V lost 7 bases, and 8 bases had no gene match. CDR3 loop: CASTTTGVANEKLFF. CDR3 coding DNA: TGTGCCAGCACAACCACAGGGGTTGCTAATGAAAAACTGTTTTTT.

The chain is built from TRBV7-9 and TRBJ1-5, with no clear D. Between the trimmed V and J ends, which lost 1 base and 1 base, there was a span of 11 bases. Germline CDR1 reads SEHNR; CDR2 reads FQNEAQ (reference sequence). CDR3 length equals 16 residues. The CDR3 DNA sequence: TGTGCCAGCAGCTTAGGTGTAACGGGAAGCAATCAGCCCCAGCATTTT. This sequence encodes CASSLGVTGSNQPQHF.

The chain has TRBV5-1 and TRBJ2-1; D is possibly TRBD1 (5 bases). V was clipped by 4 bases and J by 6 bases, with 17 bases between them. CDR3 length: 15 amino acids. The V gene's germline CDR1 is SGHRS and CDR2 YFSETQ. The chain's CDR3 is CASSQLDSTGNEQFF. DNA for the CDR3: TGCGCCAGCAGCCAACTTGACAGTACAGGCAATGAGCAGTTCTTC.

The CDR3 here is CAWGRGTHRRDEKLFF. As DNA, the CDR3 is TGTGCCTGGGGGCGCGGGACCCACCGGAGGGATGAAAAACTGTTTTTT. The genes are TRBV30 and TRBJ1-4; D is perhaps TRBD1 (5 bases). With 5 bases removed from V and 6 bases from J, the gap between germline ends came to 22 bases. The CDR3 is made up of 16 amino acids. Per germline, CDR1 GTSNPN and CDR2 SVGIG (reference sequence).

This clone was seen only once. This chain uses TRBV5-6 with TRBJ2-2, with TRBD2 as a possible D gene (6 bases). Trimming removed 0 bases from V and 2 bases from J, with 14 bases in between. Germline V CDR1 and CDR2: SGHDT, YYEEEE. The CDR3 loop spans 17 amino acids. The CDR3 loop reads CASSLALTGVNTGELFF. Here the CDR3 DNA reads TGTGCCAGCAGCTTGGCTTTAACGGGAGTCAACACCGGGGAGCTGTTTTTT.